This record covers a single TCR beta chain. It lacks a known antigen. Nothing much larger sits one base from this clone, and base qualities are not available. The data derive from a study of blood T cell repertoires in COVID-19 (dated by TCRdb to 2020 to 2021). In terms of the full investigation: Collaborator samples came from the United States, Italy and Spain and covered acute and convalescent phases of COVID-19. The prospective study material was composed of cDNA or gDNA derived from T cells, B-cell-depleted T cells, or PBMCs. A de-identified subject ID, COVID-19 status, age in years and sex were almost always included in the sample metadata. Samples came from the ongoing ImmuneRACE study (first 160 participants) plus 1,254 subjects from 6 global collaborators. Subjects who had been exposed to COVID-19, were actively infected with it, or had recovered from it provided the deeply sampled blood TCRbeta repertoires that made up the dataset. The repertoires were released in a freely available public database meant as a resource for research on the immune response to SARS-CoV-2. HLA class I and class II types, where available, came from metadata supplied by the sample provider rather than from assay-based typing.

The investigation overall reported the following: The quantity of clinical and demographic metadata differed by source and by participant and was supplied without curation.

The immunoSEQ Assay, a bias-controlled multiplex PCR, was used to amplify TCRbeta CDR3 regions from genomic DNA. The authors' pipeline ran thus. Within the assay, amplification of reference gene primers was used to estimate how many nucleated cells each sample contained. To quantify the absolute abundance of each unique TCRbeta CDR3 rearrangement, sequence reads were collapsed and filtered. For each sample, productive Simpson clonality was calculated as the square root of Simpson's diversity index across productive rearrangements. The immuneACCESS repertoire file appears here via TCRdb, limited to in-frame rearrangements. These files lack a portion of the clones; in checked studies, under half of the deficit traces to unresolved V genes, and the cause of the others is not known. V and J calls and clone size are given by that table; D and trimming were obtained from the DNA. The sample yields about 130,000 clones; approximately 89% were counted once. The ten largest clones capture 3.2% of the sample.

At one collaborating source in Seattle, patients were enrolled during active infection and were followed longitudinally through the course of disease. Whole blood was collected in K2EDTA tubes by collaborating institutions according to the institutions' own protocols. For TCRbeta analysis, collaborators shipped samples in one of three forms: frozen whole blood, isolated PBMCs, or DNA extracted from either of those sample types. Reading from cysteine to phenylalanine, the CDR3 counts 15 amino acids. The kept DNA is CDR3 alone, 45 bases in frame from the first base. CDR1 and CDR2 are drawn from the germline V gene: SGHAT, FQNNGV. V loses 5 bases at its end and J loses 3 bases; junction bases beyond the gene matches: 6.

This clonotype was obtained from an elderly woman with COVID-19, enrolled during active disease. The rearrangement combines TRBV11-2 with TRBJ2-2, with 7 middle bases fitting TRBD1. Sequencing was carried out using peripheral blood. The CDR3 loop reads CASSARQGDTGELFF. The sequenced DNA is TGTGCCAGCAGCGCCAGACAGGGAGACACCGGGGAGCTGTTTTTT.